A selection of T cell receptor beta chains follows, all from one sample in a study of T-cell memory formation after mild COVID-19. TCRdb re-called the 5' RACE reads with MiXCR, one entry per CDR3 protein. The sample lists hundreds of thousands of distinct CDR3 sequences, roughly 15% seen once, with approximately 20% in the top ten. The specimen was PBMCs or a T cell subset sorted from them (not recorded which). Receptor source: a man aged 18 to 30 who had mild COVID-19 (a few samples of this study predate the infection). Cell type and time point are not known. CDR3s leave out the opening cysteine and the closing phenylalanine or tryptophan.

j_gene: TRBJ2-2
v_gene: TRBV29-1
CDR3aa: SVWDAAGDTGELF

j_gene: TRBJ2-5
v_gene: TRBV4-3
CDR3aa: ASSQGGSDGEETQY

j_gene: TRBJ2-5
v_gene: TRBV5-1
CDR3aa: ASSFRMPQETQY

j_gene: TRBJ1-4
v_gene: TRBV7-2
CDR3aa: ASSLTSPGTGGDEKLF

j_gene: TRBJ2-7
v_gene: TRBV10-2
CDR3aa: ASRDNSYEQY

j_gene: TRBJ1-3
v_gene: TRBV6-5
CDR3aa: ASRAGRSKWSGNTIY

j_gene: TRBJ1-3
v_gene: TRBV5-5
CDR3aa: ASSLLGVVLGNTIY

j_gene: TRBJ2-3
v_gene: TRBV7-8
CDR3aa: ASSLETGGPADTQY

j_gene: TRBJ2-3
v_gene: TRBV15
CDR3aa: ATSREGGGTDTQY

j_gene: TRBJ2-3
v_gene: TRBV12-3/TRBV12-4
CDR3aa: ASSRRDGGPSTDTQY

j_gene: TRBJ2-5
v_gene: TRBV19
CDR3aa: ASSISPGRQETQY

j_gene: TRBJ2-2
v_gene: TRBV24-1
CDR3aa: ATSDPGTDTGNTGELF

j_gene: TRBJ1-1
v_gene: TRBV7-2
CDR3aa: ASSSQGGADTEAF

j_gene: TRBJ2-3
v_gene: TRBV20-1
CDR3aa: SAARGAGDTQY

j_gene: TRBJ2-5
v_gene: TRBV9
CDR3aa: ASSSLSDRATQY

j_gene: TRBJ1-2
v_gene: TRBV18
CDR3aa: ASSPDYINRVNYGYT

j_gene: TRBJ1-2
v_gene: TRBV15
CDR3aa: ATSRVSQGIRGYT

j_gene: TRBJ1-2
v_gene: TRBV30
CDR3aa: AWSVRGGNYGYT

j_gene: TRBJ2-4
v_gene: TRBV30
CDR3aa: AWSFIAKNIQY

j_gene: TRBJ1-2
v_gene: TRBV7-2
CDR3aa: ASSRASGGGYGYT

j_gene: TRBJ2-1
v_gene: TRBV24-1
CDR3aa: ATSGGTSSYNEQF

j_gene: TRBJ1-2
v_gene: TRBV4-3
CDR3aa: ASSQDVGGPGGYT

j_gene: TRBJ2-1
v_gene: TRBV12-3/TRBV12-4
CDR3aa: ASSYTTYEQF

j_gene: TRBJ2-5
v_gene: TRBV7-6
CDR3aa: ASSLGPAGETQY

j_gene: TRBJ2-3
v_gene: TRBV20-1
CDR3aa: SARTGGSDTQY

j_gene: TRBJ2-3
v_gene: TRBV4-3
CDR3aa: ASSQWGSEYTDTQY

j_gene: TRBJ1-5
v_gene: TRBV19
CDR3aa: ASSIVDSQAQH

j_gene: TRBJ2-3
v_gene: TRBV21-1
CDR3aa: ASSKGLWSVQERDTQY

j_gene: TRBJ1-1
v_gene: TRBV15
CDR3aa: ATSRDTLADPEAF